Described below is a single T cell receptor beta chain sequence and its context. CDR3 length equals 15 residues. V was pared by 1 base and J by 1 base, with 11 bases between. Germline V gene lookup returns CDR1 SGHRS and CDR2 YFSETQ. Authors' data handling: The assay estimated nucleated cells by amplifying reference gene primers. Sequenced by immunoSEQ multiplex PCR; TCRdb stores in-frame clones only, minus some. The DNA gave D and trimming, while V, J and clone size come from that table. The table has about 140,000 clones, more than 60% seen once. The data originate from a study of blood T cell repertoires in COVID-19.

The sequenced sample consisted of peripheral blood. The V gene is TRBV5-1, the J gene TRBJ1-1, with TRBD1 as a possible D gene (5 bases). This sequence was found in a man aged 50 or older with acute or convalescent COVID-19. The CDR3 bases are TGCGCCAGCAGCTTGAGGGCAGGGTCGAACACTGAAGCTTTCTTT. Translating it yields CASSLRAGSNTEAFF.